This is a list of T cell receptor beta chains from one sample in a study of cytomegalovirus exposure and HLA in healthy donors. Profiling relied on immunoSEQ multiplex PCR, and the TCRdb table lists in-frame clones only, not all of them. The sample carries 170,000 or so clones, about 81% recorded once. Source material: PBMCs. These receptors all stem from a woman aged 25 to 39 in good health and CMV-seronegative. CDR3s include the opening cysteine and the closing phenylalanine or tryptophan. D genes are given only for firm matches. Clone size is shown for a subset of rows, as once, few, many or a class of expanded clone.

TRBJ2-7 TRBD2 NA TRBV27 TGTGCCAGCAGCATGACTAGCGGGGCCCGCGAGCAGTACTTC CASSMTSGAREQYF
TRBJ2-1 TRBD1 NA TRBV2 TGTGCCAGCAGTGTAGGGACAGCTACTAATGAGCAGTTCTTC CASSVGTATNEQFF
TRBJ2-7 NA NA TRBV10-1 TGCGCCAGCAGTGGGGCAGGGATGGACGAGCAGTACTTC CASSGAGMDEQYF
TRBJ2-5 TRBD1 NA TRBV7-2 TGTGCCAGCAGCGCCCGGGACAGGGGAGAGACCCAGTACTTC CASSARDRGETQYF
TRBJ2-1 TRBD2 NA TRBV5-8 TGTGCCAGCAGCTTCACCGGGACTAGCGGGAGTAGCGATGAGCAGTTCTTC CASSFTGTSGSSDEQFF
TRBJ1-4 NA NA TRBV7-2 TGTGCCAGCAGCTGGGGGGGTAATGAAAAACTGTTTTTT CASSWGGNEKLFF
TRBJ2-7 NA NA TRBV6-6 TGTGCCAGCAGTTACTCGGGCCGTTACGAGCAGTACTTC CASSYSGRYEQYF
TRBJ2-2 TRBD2 once TRBV2 TGTGCCAGCCAAACGGGAGGGGGTAACACCGGGGAGCTGTTTTTT CASQTGGGNTGELFF
TRBJ2-7 NA NA TRBV18 TGTGCCAGCTCACCCGACAGGAATGGACAGCAGTACTTC CASSPDRNGQQYF
TRBJ2-7 NA NA TRBV27 TGTGCCAGCGGGCGGGCTTTCTACGAGCAGTACTTC CASGRAFYEQYF
TRBJ1-5 TRBD1 NA TRBV7-2 TGTGCCAGCAGCTCGTCAGGGGGTCATAGCAATCAGCCCCAGCATTTT CASSSSGGHSNQPQHF